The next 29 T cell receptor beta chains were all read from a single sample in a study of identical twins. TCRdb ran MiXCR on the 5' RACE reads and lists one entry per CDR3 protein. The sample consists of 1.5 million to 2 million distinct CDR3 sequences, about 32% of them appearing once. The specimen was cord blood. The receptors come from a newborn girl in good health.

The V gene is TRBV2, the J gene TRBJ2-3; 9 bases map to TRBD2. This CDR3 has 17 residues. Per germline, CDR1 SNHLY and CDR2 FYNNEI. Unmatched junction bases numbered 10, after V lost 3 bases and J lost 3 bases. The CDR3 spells CASSDREPSGATDTQYF. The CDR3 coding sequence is TGTGCCAGCAGTGATAGGGAGCCTAGCGGGGCGACAGATACGCAGTATTTT. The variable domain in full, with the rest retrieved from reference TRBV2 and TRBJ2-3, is EPEVTQTPSHQVTQMGQEVILRCVPISNHLYFYWYRQILGQKVEFLVSFYNNEISEKSEIFDDQFSVERPDGSNFTLKIRSTKLEDSAMYFCASSDREPSGATDTQYFGPGTRLTVL.

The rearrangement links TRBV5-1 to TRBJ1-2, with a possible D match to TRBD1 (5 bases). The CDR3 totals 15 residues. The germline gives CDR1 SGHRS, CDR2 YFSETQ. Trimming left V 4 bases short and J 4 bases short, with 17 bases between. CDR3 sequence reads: CASSHRQTRSYGYTF. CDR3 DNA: TGCGCCAGCAGCCACCGACAGACCCGTAGCTATGGCTACACCTTC.

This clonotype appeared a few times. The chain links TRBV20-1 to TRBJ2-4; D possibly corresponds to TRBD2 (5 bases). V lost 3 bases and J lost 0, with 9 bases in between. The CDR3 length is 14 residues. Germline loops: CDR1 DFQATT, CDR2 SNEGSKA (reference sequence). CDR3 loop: CSARDSQAKNIQYF. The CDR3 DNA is TGCAGTGCTAGGGACTCACAAGCCAAAAACATTCAGTACTTC.

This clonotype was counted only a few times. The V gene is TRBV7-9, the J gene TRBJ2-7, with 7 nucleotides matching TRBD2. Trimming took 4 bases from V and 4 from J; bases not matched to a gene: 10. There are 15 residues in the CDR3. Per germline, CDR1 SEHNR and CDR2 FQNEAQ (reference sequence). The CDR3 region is CASSSRLARRYEQYF. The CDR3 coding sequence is TGTGCCAGCAGCTCCAGACTAGCACGAAGGTACGAGCAGTACTTC.

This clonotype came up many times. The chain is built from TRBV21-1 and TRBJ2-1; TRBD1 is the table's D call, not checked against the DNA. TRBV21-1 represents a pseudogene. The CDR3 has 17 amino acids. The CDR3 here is CASSRERALSSYNEQFF. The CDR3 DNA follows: TGTGCCAGCAGCAGAGAAAGGGCGCTTAGCTCCTACAATGAGCAGTTCTTC.

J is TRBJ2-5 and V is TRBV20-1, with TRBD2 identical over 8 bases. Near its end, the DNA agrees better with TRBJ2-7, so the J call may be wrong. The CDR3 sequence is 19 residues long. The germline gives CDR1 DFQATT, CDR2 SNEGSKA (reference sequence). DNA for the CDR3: TGCAGTGCTAGAGGTGGGGGACTAGGGCGCTCAACCGGTACCTGCGAGCAGTACTTC. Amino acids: CSARGGGLGRSTGTCEQYF.

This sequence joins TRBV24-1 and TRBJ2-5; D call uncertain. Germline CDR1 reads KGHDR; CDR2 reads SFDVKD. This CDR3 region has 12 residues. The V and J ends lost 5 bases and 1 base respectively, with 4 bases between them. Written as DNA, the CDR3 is TGTGCCACCAGTGGACTCCAAGAGACCCAGTACTTC. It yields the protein CATSGLQETQYF.

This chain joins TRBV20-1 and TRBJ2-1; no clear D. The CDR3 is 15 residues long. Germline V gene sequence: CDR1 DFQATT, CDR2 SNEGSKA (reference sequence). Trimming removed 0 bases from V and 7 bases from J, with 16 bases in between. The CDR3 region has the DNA TGCAGTGCTAGAGATCAAGGGCTCCGCTTGAATGAGCAGTTCTTC. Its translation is CSARDQGLRLNEQFF.

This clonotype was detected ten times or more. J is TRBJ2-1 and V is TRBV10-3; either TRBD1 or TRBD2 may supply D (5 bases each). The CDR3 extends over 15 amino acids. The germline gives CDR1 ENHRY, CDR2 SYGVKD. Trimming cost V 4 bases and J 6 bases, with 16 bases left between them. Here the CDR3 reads CAISALGELRNEQFF. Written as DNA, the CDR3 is TGTGCCATCAGTGCCTTGGGGGAACTCCGCAATGAGCAGTTCTTC.

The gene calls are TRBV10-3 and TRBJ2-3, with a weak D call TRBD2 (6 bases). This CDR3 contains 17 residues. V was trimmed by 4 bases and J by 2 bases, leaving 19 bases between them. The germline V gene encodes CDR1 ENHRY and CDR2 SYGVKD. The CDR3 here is CAISVPGLMGFTDTQYF. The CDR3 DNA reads TGTGCCATCAGTGTCCCGGGACTCATGGGATTCACAGATACGCAGTATTTT.

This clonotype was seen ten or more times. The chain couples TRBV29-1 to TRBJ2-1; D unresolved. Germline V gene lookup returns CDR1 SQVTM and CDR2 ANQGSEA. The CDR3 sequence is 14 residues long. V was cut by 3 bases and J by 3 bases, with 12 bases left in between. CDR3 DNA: TGCAGCGTTGACTGGGCGGTGCGCTACAATGAGCAGTTCTTC. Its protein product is CSVDWAVRYNEQFF.

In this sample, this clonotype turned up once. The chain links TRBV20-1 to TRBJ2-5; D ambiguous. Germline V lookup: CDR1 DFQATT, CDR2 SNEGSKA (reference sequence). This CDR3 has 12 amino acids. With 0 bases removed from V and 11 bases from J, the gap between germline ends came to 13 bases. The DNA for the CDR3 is TGCAGTGCTAGAGATTACAGAAGTGAGCAGTACTTC. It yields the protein CSARDYRSEQYF.

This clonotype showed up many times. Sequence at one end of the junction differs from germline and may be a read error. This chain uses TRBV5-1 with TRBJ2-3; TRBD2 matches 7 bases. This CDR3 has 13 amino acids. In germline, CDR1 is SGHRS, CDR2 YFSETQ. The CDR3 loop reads CASSLGRGDTQYF. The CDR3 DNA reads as TGTGCCAGCAGTTTAGGGAGGGGAGATACGCAGTATTTT.

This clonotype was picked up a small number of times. As DNA, the CDR3 is TGCAGTGCCACCGGGACTAGCGGGAGAAGCGTCACAGATACGCAGTATTTT. Translated: CSATGTSGRSVTDTQYF. The chain is built from TRBV20-1 and TRBJ2-3; 14 bases map to TRBD2. CDR1 DFQATT and CDR2 SNEGSKA come from the germline V gene (reference sequence). The CDR3 spans 17 residues. V lost 6 bases to trimming and J lost 2 bases; unmatched junction nucleotides: 10.

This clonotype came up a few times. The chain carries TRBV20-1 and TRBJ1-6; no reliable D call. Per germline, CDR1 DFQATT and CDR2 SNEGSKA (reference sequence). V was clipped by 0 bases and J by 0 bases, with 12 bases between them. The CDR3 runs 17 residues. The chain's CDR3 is CSARDKQQSSYNSPLHF. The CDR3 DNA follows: TGCAGTGCTAGAGATAAGCAGCAGAGCTCCTATAATTCACCCCTCCACTTT.

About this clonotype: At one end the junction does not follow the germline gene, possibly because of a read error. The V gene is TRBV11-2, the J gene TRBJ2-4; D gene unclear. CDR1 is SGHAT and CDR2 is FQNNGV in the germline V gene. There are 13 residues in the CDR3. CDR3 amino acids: CASSLVGPYEQSF. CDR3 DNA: TGTGCCAGCAGCTTAGTTGGGCCCTACGAGCAGTCCTTC.

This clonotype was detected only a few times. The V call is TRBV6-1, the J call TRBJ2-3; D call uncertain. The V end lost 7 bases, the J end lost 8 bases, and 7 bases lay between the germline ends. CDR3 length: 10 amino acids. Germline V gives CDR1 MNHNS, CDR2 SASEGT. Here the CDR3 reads CASTFGTQYF. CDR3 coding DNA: TGTGCCAGCACTTTTGGTACGCAGTATTTT.

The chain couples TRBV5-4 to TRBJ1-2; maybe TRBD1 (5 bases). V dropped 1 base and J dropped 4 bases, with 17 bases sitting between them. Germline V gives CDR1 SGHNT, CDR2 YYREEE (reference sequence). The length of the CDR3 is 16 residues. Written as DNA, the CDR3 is TGTGCCAGCAGCTTGAGGGGTGACAACCTACGCTATGGCTACACCTTC. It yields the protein CASSLRGDNLRYGYTF.

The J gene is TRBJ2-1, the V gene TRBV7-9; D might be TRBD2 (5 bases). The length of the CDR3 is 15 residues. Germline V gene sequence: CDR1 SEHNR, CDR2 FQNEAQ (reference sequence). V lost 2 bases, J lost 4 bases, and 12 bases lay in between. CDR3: CASSLLGPGYNEQFF. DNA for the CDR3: TGTGCCAGCAGCTTATTAGGGCCGGGGTACAATGAGCAGTTCTTC.

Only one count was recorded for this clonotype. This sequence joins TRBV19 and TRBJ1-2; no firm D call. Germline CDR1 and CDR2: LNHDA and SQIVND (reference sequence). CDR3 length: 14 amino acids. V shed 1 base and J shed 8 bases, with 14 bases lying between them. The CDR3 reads CASSIVGEVLGYTF. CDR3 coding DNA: TGTGCCAGTAGTATAGTAGGAGAAGTACTCGGCTACACCTTC.

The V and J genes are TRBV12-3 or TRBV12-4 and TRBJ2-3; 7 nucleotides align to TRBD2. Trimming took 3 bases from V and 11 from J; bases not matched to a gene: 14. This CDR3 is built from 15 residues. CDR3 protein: CASSFFGRRTDVQYF. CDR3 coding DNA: TGTGCCAGCAGTTTCTTCGGGAGGCGCACAGATGTGCAGTATTTT.

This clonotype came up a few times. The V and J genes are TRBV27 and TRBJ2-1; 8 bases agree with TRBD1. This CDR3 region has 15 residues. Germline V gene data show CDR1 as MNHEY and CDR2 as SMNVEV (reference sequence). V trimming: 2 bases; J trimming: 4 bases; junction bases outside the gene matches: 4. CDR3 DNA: TGTGCCAGCAGTTTACAGGGGGCGCCGTACAATGAGCAGTTCTTC. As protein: CASSLQGAPYNEQFF.

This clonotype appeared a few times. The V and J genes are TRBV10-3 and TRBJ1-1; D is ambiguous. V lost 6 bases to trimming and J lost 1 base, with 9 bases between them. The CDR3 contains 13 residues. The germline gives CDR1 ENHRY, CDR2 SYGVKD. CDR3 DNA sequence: TGTGCCATCAGCCGACACTCGAACACTGAAGCTTTCTTT. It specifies CAISRHSNTEAFF.

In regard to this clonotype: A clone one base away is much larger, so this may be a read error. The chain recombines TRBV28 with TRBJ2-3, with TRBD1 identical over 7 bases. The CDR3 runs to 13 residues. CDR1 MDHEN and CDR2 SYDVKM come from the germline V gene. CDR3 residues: CASSRTGADTRYF. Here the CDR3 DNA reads TGTGCCAGCAGTCGCACAGGGGCAGATACGCGGTATTTT.

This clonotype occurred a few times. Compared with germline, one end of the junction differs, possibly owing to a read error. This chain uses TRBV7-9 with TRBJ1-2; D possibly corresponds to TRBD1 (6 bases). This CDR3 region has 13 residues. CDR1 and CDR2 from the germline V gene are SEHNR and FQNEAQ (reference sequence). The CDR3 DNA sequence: TGTGCCAGCAGCTTTAGGGGGATCTATGGTTACACCTTC. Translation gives CASSFRGIYGYTF.

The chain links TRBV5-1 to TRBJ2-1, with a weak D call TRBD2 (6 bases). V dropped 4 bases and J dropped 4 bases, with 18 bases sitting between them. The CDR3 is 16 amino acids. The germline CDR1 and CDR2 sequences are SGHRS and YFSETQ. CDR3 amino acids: CASSPIGRESYNEQFF. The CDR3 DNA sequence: TGCGCCAGCAGCCCAATCGGACGGGAGTCGTACAATGAGCAGTTCTTC.

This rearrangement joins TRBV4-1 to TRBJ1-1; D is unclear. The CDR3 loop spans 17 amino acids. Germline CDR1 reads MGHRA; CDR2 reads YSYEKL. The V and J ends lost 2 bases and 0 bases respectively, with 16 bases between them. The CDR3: CASSQPPQELMNTEAFF. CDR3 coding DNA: TGCGCCAGCAGCCAACCACCGCAGGAACTCATGAACACTGAAGCTTTCTTT.

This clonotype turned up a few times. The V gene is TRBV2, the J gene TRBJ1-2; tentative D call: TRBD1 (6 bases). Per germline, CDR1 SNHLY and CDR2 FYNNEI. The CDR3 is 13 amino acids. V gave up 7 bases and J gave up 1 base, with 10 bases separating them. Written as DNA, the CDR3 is TGTGCCAGCACCGGGACAAATAACTATGGCTACACCTTC. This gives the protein CASTGTNNYGYTF.

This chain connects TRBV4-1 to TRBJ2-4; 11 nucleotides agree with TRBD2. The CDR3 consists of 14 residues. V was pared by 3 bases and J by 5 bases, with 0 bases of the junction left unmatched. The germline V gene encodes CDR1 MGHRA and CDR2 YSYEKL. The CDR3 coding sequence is TGCGCCAGCAGCCAGGGACTAGCGGAAAACATTCAGTACTTC. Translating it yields CASSQGLAENIQYF.